The TCR beta chain under discussion was sequenced for a study of Ad26.COV2.S vaccination and SARS-CoV-2 variants. Findings of the study overall: Substantial breadth was reportedly displayed by spike-specific CD8+ and CD4+ T cell responses after vaccination.

Noted treatment: 15 to 20 received Ad26.COV2.S at low or high dose, single or two shots; 5 received placebo; per-sample allocation not given. Specimen acquisition occurred on day 63 following the initial vaccine or placebo injection. It was Wuhan-strain SARS-CoV-2 spike that the Ad26 vaccine vector expressed. The CDR3 sequence is 15 residues long. The germline V gene has CDR1 KGHSH and CDR2 LQKENI. V lost 6 bases, J lost 1 base, and 13 bases lay in between. Profiling relied on immunoSEQ multiplex PCR, and the TCRdb table lists in-frame clones only, not all of them. The profile shows 500,000 or so clones, roughly 89% of them singletons. On this clone itself: Antigen unknown.

This receptor was obtained from a person between 18 and 65 years old who received the Ad26.COV2.S COVID-19 vaccine or a placebo. This chain connects TRBV18 to TRBJ1-5; perhaps TRBD1 as D (6 bases). Sequenced here: peripheral blood, sampled in a trial of Ad26.COV2.S vaccine versus placebo. CDR3 bases: TGTGCCAGCTCGCCCGGGACACCCAGCAATCAGCCCCAGCATTTT. It encodes CASSPGTPSNQPQHF.